The clone carrying this TCR beta chain was seen a few times. Antigen unknown. The source of the sample is a study of T cell repertoires in cytomegalovirus infection. Study in general: HLA-B-restricted CMV epitopes that are well studied, plus recently identified HLA-C-restricted ones, were used by the study. Public TCR beta signatures provided an indication of both CMV infection and a matching HLA type. Study findings and constraints: Public TCR beta family frequency separated CMV-and-HLA carriers, including in an independent cohort. The response measured ex vivo was dominated by TCR beta clonotypes (HLA-C-restricted and CMV-specific).

TCRdb re-called the reads with MiXCR, one entry per CDR3 protein. The table records around 750,000 distinct CDR3 sequences, around a third of them present only once. J lost 3 bases, V lost 4 bases, and 11 bases had no gene match. The CDR3 consists of 19 residues. CDR1 is MNHNS and CDR2 is SASEGT in the germline V gene. Source: cultured CD8+ T cells from PBMCs, taken from culture after CMV antigen stimulation. The rearrangement joins TRBV6-1 to TRBJ2-3, with 15 bases lining up with TRBD2. This TCR derives from a human donor in good health (CMV status not recorded). Some clones in this sample may be carry-over from other donors' samples. The CDR3 spells CASSGTSGGANYKTDTQYF. The CDR3 DNA reads TGTGCCAGCAGTGGGACTAGCGGGGGGGCCAATTATAAGACAGATACGCAGTATTTT.